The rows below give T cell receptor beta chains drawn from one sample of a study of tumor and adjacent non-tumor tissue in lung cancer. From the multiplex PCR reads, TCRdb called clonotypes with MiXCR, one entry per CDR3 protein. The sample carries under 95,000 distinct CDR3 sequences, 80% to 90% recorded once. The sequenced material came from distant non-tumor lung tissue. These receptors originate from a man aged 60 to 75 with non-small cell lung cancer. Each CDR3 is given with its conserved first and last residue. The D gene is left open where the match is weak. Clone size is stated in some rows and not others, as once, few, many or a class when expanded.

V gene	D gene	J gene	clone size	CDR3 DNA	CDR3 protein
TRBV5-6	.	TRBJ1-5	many	TGTGCCAGCAGCTTGGGAAGTAGCAATCAGCCCCAGCATTTT	CASSLGSSNQPQHF
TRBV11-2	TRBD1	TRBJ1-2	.	TGTGCGGGCAGGGGGGCGTTGGACTATGGCTACACATTC	CAGRGALDYGYTF
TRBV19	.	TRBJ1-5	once	TGTGCCAGTAGTTCCGGGCGCCTACAGCCCCAGCATTTT	CASSSGRLQPQHF
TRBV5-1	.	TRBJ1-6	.	TGCGCCAGCAGCTTGGGACGGGGAAATTCACCCCTCCGCTTT	CASSLGRGNSPLRF
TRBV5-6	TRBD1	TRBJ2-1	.	TGTACAAGCAGTCAGGACAGGGGGGAAGTCTATAATGAGCAGTTCTTC	CTSSQDRGEVYNEQFF
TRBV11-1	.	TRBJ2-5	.	TGTGCCAGCAGCCCCTTCGACATTGGGAAAGAGACTCAGTACTTC	CASSPFDIGKETQYF
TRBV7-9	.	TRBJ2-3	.	TGTGCCAGCCGGGGCCCCGATACGCAGTATTTT	CASRGPDTQYF
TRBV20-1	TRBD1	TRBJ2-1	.	TGTAGTGCTAGGGACAGGGCCGATAAACAGTTCTTC	CSARDRADKQFF
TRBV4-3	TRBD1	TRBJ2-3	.	TGCGCCAGCAGACGCCAGGTCGGGACAGGACTCACAGATACTCAGTATTTT	CASRRQVGTGLTDTQYF
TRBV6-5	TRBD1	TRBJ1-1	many	TGTGCCAGCAGTACCGGGACAGCCATGAACACTGAAGCTCTCTTT	CASSTGTAMNTEALF
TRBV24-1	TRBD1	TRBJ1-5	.	TGTGCCACTGGGGGGGGACAGGGGAGCCAGTCCCAGCATTTT	CATGGGQGSQSQHF
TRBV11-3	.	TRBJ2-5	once	TGTGTCAGCAGCTTAACCGGGGAAGAGACTCAGTACTTC	CVSSLTGEETQYF
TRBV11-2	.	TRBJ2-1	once	TGTGCTAGCAGCTTTTGCTGGGGCCTCTACAATGAGCAGTTCTTC	CASSFCWGLYNEQFF
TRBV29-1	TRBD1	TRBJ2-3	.	TGCATCGTTGGACAGGGTAGGGATACGCAGTATTTT	CIVGQGRDTQYF
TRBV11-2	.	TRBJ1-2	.	TGTGCCAGCAGCTCCGGGACCGCAGCGGACTATGACTACACCTTC	CASSSGTAADYDYTF
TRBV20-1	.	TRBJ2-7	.	TGCACTGATAGAGACCTCACGGCTCAAGATGCGTACGAGCAGTATTTC	CTDRDLTAQDAYEQYF
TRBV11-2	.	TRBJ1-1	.	TGTGCCAGCAACTTAGTCGGGAGGGACACCGAAGCTCTCTTT	CASNLVGRDTEALF
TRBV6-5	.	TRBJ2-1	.	TGTGCCAGCAGTTACTCGCACAGGTCGAGCTCCTACAATGAGAAGTTCTTC	CASSYSHRSSSYNEKFF
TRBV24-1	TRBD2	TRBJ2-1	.	TGTGCCACCAGTGATCCCGGGACTAGCGGCGGTAATGAGCAGTTCTTC	CATSDPGTSGGNEQFF
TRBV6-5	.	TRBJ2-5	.	TGTGTCGGCAGTTACCAGGTACGGTACCAAGAGACCCAGTACTTC	CVGSYQVRYQETQYF
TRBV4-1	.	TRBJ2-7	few	TGCGCCAGCAGCCAAGATCTGGCTGTGGGTGCCTACGAGCTGTACTTC	CASSQDLAVGAYELYF
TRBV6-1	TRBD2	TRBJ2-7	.	TGTGCCAGCAGTGAATTCACTAGCGGCTACGAGCAGTACTTC	CASSEFTSGYEQYF
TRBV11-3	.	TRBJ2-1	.	TGTGCCAGCAGCGACGACAAGGAATCCTACAATAAGCAGTTCTTC	CASSDDKESYNKQFF
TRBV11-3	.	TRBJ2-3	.	TGTGCTAGCAGCTTAGCCGCCGGGGGGCGGAGAGATACGCAGTATTTT	CASSLAAGGRRDTQYF
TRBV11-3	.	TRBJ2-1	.	TGTGCCGGCAACTTAGGTCGGGCGGTTGAGCAGTTCTTC	CAGNLGRAVEQFF
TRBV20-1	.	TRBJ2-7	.	TGCAGTGCTATGGGGATGGGTATAGGCGAGCGATACTTC	CSAMGMGIGERYF
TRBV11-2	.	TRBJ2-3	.	TGTGCCTGGAGCAGAGAGGGGCGGGGCAGGAGCACAGATACGCACTATTTT	CAWSREGRGRSTDTHYF
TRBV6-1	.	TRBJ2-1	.	TGTGCCAGCAGTGAGATTAGCGGACCTTATAGTGAGCAGTTCTTC	CASSEISGPYSEQFF
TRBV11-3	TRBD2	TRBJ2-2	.	TGTGCCAGCAGCTCCTGGGGAGCGGGAGGATACAGCGCCGGAGAGCTGTTTTTT	CASSSWGAGGYSAGELFF
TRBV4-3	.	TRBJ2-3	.	TGCGCCAGCAGCCCCGTCCCCCGGCTAGCAGGAGGGCCGAGCACAGATATGCGGTATTTT	CASSPVPRLAGGPSTDMRYF